This T cell receptor (beta chain) came from a study of cytomegalovirus exposure and HLA in healthy donors. Study summary: According to later analysis, the same platform produced the approximately 120 validation and about 630 first-cohort repertoires. Study-level results: Clusters of TCRs from the first cohort tended to co-occur in the 130 or so validation repertoires (as a later analysis found).

A word on this clone: As yet, its antigen is unknown.

This CDR3 has 15 residues. CDR1 is MDHEN and CDR2 is SYDVKM in the germline V gene. With 4 bases removed from V and 2 bases from J, the gap between germline ends came to 12 bases. Assay: immunoSEQ multiplex PCR; the TCRdb copy retains only in-frame clones and omits some. This sample has some 230,000 clones; 85% to 95% occur once, and the top ten carry 1.1%. This receptor was identified in a woman younger than 35 in good health and CMV-seronegative. Material for sequencing was PBMCs. The rearrangement uses TRBV28 and TRBJ2-1; D is perhaps TRBD2 (6 bases). CDR3 protein: CASSWGTETYNEQFF. In DNA, the CDR3 is TGTGCCAGCAGTTGGGGGACTGAGACCTACAATGAGCAGTTCTTC.